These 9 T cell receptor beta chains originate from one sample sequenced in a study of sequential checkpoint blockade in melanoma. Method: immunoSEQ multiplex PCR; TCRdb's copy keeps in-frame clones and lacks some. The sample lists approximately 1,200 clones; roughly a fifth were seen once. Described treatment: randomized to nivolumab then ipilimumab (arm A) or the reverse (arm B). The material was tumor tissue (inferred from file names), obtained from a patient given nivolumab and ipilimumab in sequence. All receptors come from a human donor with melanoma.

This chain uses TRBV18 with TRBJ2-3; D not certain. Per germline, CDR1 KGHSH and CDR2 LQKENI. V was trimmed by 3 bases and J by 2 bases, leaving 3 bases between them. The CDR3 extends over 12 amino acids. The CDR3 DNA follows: TGTGCCAGCTCACCCTTCACAGATACGCAGTATTTT. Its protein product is CASSPFTDTQYF.

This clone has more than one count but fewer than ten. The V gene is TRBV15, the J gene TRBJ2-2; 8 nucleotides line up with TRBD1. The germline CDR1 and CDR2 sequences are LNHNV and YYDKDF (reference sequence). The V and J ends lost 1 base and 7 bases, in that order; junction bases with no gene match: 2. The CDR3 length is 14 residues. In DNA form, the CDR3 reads TGTGCCACCAGCAGAGGGACAGGGCACGGGGAGCTGTTTTTT. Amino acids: CATSRGTGHGELFF.

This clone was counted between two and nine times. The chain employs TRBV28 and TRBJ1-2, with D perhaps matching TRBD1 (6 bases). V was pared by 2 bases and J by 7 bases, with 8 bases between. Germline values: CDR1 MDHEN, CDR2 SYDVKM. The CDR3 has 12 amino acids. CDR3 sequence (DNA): TGTGCCAGCAGTTTAGGGGGCTCTGGCTACACCTTC. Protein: CASSLGGSGYTF.

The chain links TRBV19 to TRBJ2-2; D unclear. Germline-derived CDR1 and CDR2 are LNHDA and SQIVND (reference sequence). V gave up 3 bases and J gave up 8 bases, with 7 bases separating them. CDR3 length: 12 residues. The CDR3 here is CASSILTGELFF. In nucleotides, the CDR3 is TGTGCCAGTAGTATTCTCACGGGGGAGCTGTTTTTT.

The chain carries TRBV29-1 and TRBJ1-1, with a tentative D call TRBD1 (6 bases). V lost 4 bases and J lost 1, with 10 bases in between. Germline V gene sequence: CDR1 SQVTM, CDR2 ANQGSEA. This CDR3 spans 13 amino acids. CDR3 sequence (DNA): TGCAGCGTTGCCAGACAGGAGAACACTGAAGCTTTCTTT. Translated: CSVARQENTEAFF. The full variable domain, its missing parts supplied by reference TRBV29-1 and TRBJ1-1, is SAVISQKPSRDICQRGTSLTIQCQVDSQVTMMFWYRQQPGQSLTLIATANQGSEATYESGFVIDKFPISRPNLTFSTLTVSNMSPEDSSIYLCSVARQENTEAFFGQGTRLTVV.

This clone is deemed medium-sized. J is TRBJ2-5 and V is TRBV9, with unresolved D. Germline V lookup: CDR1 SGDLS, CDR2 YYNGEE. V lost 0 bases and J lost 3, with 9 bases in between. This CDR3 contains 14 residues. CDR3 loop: CASSVGSREETQYF. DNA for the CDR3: TGTGCCAGCAGCGTAGGTAGTAGAGAAGAGACCCAGTACTTC.

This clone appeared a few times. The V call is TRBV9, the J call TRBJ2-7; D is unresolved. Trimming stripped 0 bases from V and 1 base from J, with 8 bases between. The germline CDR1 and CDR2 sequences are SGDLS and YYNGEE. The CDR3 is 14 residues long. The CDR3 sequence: CASSVAAVSYEQYF. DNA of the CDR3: TGTGCCAGCAGCGTAGCTGCGGTTTCCTACGAGCAGTACTTC.

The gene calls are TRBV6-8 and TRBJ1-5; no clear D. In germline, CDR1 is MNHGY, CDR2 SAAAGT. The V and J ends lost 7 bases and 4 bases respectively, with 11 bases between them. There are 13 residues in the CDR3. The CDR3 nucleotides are TGTGCCAGCACCCCCGGGGTGAATCAGCCCCAGCATTTT. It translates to CASTPGVNQPQHF.

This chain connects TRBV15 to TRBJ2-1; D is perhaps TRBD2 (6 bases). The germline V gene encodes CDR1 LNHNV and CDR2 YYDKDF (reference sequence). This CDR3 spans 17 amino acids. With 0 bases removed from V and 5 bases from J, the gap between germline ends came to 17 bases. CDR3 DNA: TGTGCCACCAGCAGAGATAAAGGACTAACCCTTAACAATGAGCAGTTCTTC. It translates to CATSRDKGLTLNNEQFF.